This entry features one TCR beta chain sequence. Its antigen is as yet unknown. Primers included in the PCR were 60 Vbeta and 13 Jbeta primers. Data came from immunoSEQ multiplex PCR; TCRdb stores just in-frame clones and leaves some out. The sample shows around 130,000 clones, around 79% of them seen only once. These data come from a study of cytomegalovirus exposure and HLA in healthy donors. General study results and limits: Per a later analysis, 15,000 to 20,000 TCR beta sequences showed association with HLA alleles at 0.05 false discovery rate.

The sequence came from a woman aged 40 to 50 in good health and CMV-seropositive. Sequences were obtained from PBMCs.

CDR3 amino acids: CASSVMGPPRRNYGYTF. The CDR3 nucleotides read TGTGCCAGCAGCGTGATGGGGCCACCACGGCGTAACTATGGCTACACCTTC. The V call is TRBV9, the J call TRBJ1-2, with a possible D match to TRBD1 (5 bases). Germline values: CDR1 SGDLS, CDR2 YYNGEE. This CDR3 region has 17 residues. The V end lost 2 bases, the J end lost 1 base, and 18 bases lay between the germline ends. Full variable domain (remainder filled in from reference TRBV9 and TRBJ1-2): DSGVTQTPKHLITATGQRVTLRCSPRSGDLSVYWYQQSLDQGLQFLIQYYNGEERAKGNILERFSAQQFPDLHSELNLSSLELGDSALYFCASSVMGPPRRNYGYTFGSGTRLTVV.